This TCR beta chain was captured by sequencing in a study of human T cells and chemical hapten exposure. Study-wide results and caveats: There were significantly more large CDR3 similarity clusters among expanded TCRs than among controls. No alteration of TCRs above 1 in 1000 frequency was seen with DPC sensitization.

Trimming pared 2 bases from V and 0 bases from J, leaving 11 bases between. The germline V gene encodes CDR1 SGHAT and CDR2 FQNNGV. The CDR3 has 16 amino acids. This clonotype has more than one count but fewer than ten. Its matching antigen is unknown. Regarding time point: pre-sensitization, week 0. The treatment denotes: therapeutic diphenylcyclopropenone sensitization with weekly scalp DPC. TCRdb passed the RACE reads through MiXCR, listing each CDR3 protein once. The table lists over 300,000 distinct CDR3 sequences, around 5.5% of them singletons. This sample comprised whole blood, obtained in connection with sensitization to the hapten diphenylcyclopropenone (DPC). The chain is built from TRBV11-2 and TRBJ2-1; tentative D call: TRBD1 (5 bases). This receptor was taken from a woman aged 45-60 years with alopecia areata. Some clones in this sample may be carry-over from other donors' samples. The DNA for the CDR3 is TGTGCCAGCAGCTTAAGGGTTCAGGGCTCCTACAATGAGCAGTTCTTC. Encoded protein: CASSLRVQGSYNEQFF.